This entry features one TCR beta chain sequence. Germline V CDR1 and CDR2: MNHEY, SMNVEV (reference sequence). V lost 6 bases to trimming and J lost 4 bases; unmatched junction nucleotides: 3. This CDR3 is 14 amino acids long. The data were taken from a study of CD8 T cells in Susac syndrome. Reverse transcription of roughly 0.5 to 1 ug RNA was carried out with random hexamers. Each CDR3 protein is one row after TCRdb ran MiXCR on the immunoSEQ multiplex PCR reads. The table lists approximately 220,000 distinct CDR3 sequences, approximately 95% of them singletons. The sample comprised CD4+ T cells from PBMCs. This chain connects TRBV27 to TRBJ1-2, with 12 positions matching TRBD1. The origin of this receptor is a human donor with multiple sclerosis. The CDR3, as DNA: TGTGCCAGCAGAGGGACAGGGGGCGTCTATGGCTACACCTTC. Its protein product is CASRGTGGVYGYTF.